A single sample is the source of the 18 T cell receptor beta chains below, sequenced in a study of Ad26.COV2.S vaccination and SARS-CoV-2 variants. Treatment given: approximately 18 received Ad26.COV2.S at low or high dose, single or two shots; several received placebo; per-sample allocation not given. Following the first vaccine or placebo injection, samples were taken on day 63. Clones were sequenced by immunoSEQ multiplex PCR, and TCRdb holds only the in-frame ones, with some missing. Of a few hundred thousand clones in the sample, approximately 87% are singletons; the top ten hold about 3.1%. Source: peripheral blood, taken in a trial of Ad26.COV2.S vaccine versus placebo. All receptors come from a person aged 18-65 years who received the Ad26.COV2.S COVID-19 vaccine or a placebo.

A note on this clone: At the DNA level, this CDR3 is encoded by other sequences in the same sample as well. J is TRBJ1-1 and V is TRBV11-2; D ambiguous. Germline values: CDR1 SGHAT, CDR2 FQNNGV. The CDR3 extends over 13 amino acids. V was trimmed by 0 bases and J by 1 base, leaving 3 bases between them. The CDR3 nucleotides are TGTGCCAGCAGCTTAGATAGGAACACTGAAGCTTTCTTT. It codes for CASSLDRNTEAFF.

V and J are TRBV7-3 and TRBJ2-3; 12 bases are a match to TRBD2. Germline CDR1 and CDR2: SGHTA and FQGTGA. The CDR3 is 16 residues long. V was pared by 5 bases and J by 7 bases, with 10 bases of the junction left unmatched. The CDR3: CASSRTSGGTRNTQYF. The CDR3 DNA reads as TGTGCCAGCAGCAGAACTAGCGGGGGGACAAGAAATACGCAGTATTTT.

This chain connects TRBV6-2 or TRBV6-3 to TRBJ1-1; D might be TRBD1 (5 bases). V dropped 4 bases and J dropped 7 bases, with 19 bases sitting between them. This CDR3 is 15 amino acids long. Germline V lookup: CDR1 MNHEY, CDR2 SVGEGT. CDR3 coding DNA: TGTGCCAGCAGTTCCGGGATGCCGGGGCAAAGTGAAGCTTTCTTT. Translated, it gives CASSSGMPGQSEAFF.

CDR3 sequence reads: CASSPGGESLGDEQFF. The CDR3 region has the DNA TGTGCCAGCAGCCCCGGGGGGGAATCCCTAGGAGATGAGCAGTTCTTC. This rearrangement joins TRBV11-3 to TRBJ2-1; 8 bases align to TRBD2. Germline CDR1 reads SGHNT; CDR2 reads YENEEA. The CDR3 has 16 residues. V lost 5 bases and J lost 8; bases outside the gene matches: 14.

V is TRBV27 and J is TRBJ1-1, with D unresolved. There are 16 residues in the CDR3. Looked up from germline, CDR1 is MNHEY and CDR2 is SMNVEV (reference sequence). The V gene lost 4 bases and the J gene lost 0 bases, with 15 bases spanning the gap. CDR3 protein: CASSSALSVMNTEAFF. CDR3 DNA sequence: TGTGCCAGCAGTTCCGCATTATCGGTTATGAACACTGAAGCTTTCTTT.

This clone was seen once. The V and J genes are TRBV6-1 and TRBJ2-2; tentative D call: TRBD1 (5 bases). CDR1 MNHNS and CDR2 SASEGT come from the germline V gene. The V gene lost 4 bases and the J gene lost 2 bases, with 11 bases spanning the gap. CDR3 length: 15 residues. CDR3 bases: TGTGCCAGCAGTGTCAAACGGACAAACACCGGGGAGCTGTTTTTT. Its protein is CASSVKRTNTGELFF.

This clone was detected only once. V usage is TRBV21-1 and J usage is TRBJ2-7. TRBV21-1 is classified as a pseudogene. The CDR3 runs 12 residues. The CDR3 DNA sequence: TGTGCCAGCAGCAAAGCCCCCTACGAGCAGTACTTC. It codes for CASSKAPYEQYF.

V usage is TRBV29-1 and J usage is TRBJ2-3, with D perhaps TRBD2 (6 bases). The V end lost 2 bases, the J end lost 5 bases, and 17 bases lay between the germline ends. Germline loops: CDR1 SQVTM, CDR2 ANQGSEA. The CDR3 is 15 residues long. The CDR3 nucleotides read TGCAGCGTTGAATTTTCGGGGGAATTTGTAGATACGCAGTATTTT. Translated: CSVEFSGEFVDTQYF.

The J gene is TRBJ2-7, the V gene TRBV7-2; D is possibly TRBD1 (5 bases). The length of the CDR3 is 14 residues. V was pared by 5 bases and J by 7 bases, with 18 bases between. The V gene's germline CDR1 is SGHTA and CDR2 FQGNSA. DNA of the CDR3: TGTGCCAGCAGCCCCCACGCGGCAGGGTGGGAGCAGTACTTC. Amino acids: CASSPHAAGWEQYF.

V is TRBV6-5 and J is TRBJ1-1, with D possibly being TRBD1 (6 bases). V dropped 8 bases and J dropped 0 bases, with 13 bases sitting between them. Germline CDR1 is MNHEY and CDR2 is SVGAGI. This CDR3 comprises 14 residues. CDR3 in amino acids: CASAGAPLNTEAFF. As DNA, the CDR3 is TGTGCCAGCGCAGGGGCGCCGTTGAACACTGAAGCTTTCTTT.

Only one count was recorded for this clone. The chain links TRBV6-2 or TRBV6-3 to TRBJ2-1, with 10 bases identical to TRBD2. This CDR3 has 16 residues. Looked up from germline, CDR1 is MNHEY and CDR2 is SVGEGT. V dropped 0 bases and J dropped 5; count of bases not matched to a gene: 4. CDR3 in DNA: TGTGCCAGCAGTTACTCGTGGACTAGCGGTGACAATGAGCAGTTCTTC. Protein product: CASSYSWTSGDNEQFF.

The chain links TRBV2 to TRBJ2-7, with 14 bases fitting TRBD2. Looked up from germline, CDR1 is SNHLY and CDR2 is FYNNEI. There are 16 residues in the CDR3. The V and J ends lost 3 bases and 2 bases, in that order; junction bases with no gene match: 3. Written as DNA, the CDR3 is TGTGCCAGCAGTGATGGACTAGCGGGGGGTACCTACGAGCAGTACTTC. It translates to CASSDGLAGGTYEQYF.

V is TRBV10-1 and J is TRBJ2-1; tentatively, D is TRBD2 (6 bases). The CDR3 totals 14 residues. Germline values: CDR1 WNHNN, CDR2 SYGVQD (reference sequence). Trimming stripped 4 bases from V and 4 bases from J, with 11 bases between. CDR3 coding DNA: TGCGCCAGCAGTGGGAGGGAGGAATACAATGAGCAGTTCTTC. It encodes CASSGREEYNEQFF.

The chain recombines TRBV5-1 with TRBJ1-2, with 9 bases matching TRBD1. Germline values: CDR1 SGHRS, CDR2 YFSETQ. After removal of 4 bases from V and 4 bases from J, the junction contained 5 bases not matched to a gene. The CDR3 runs to 14 residues. In DNA, the CDR3 is TGCGCCAGCAGCCCCGGGACAGGGTCCTATGGCTACACCTTC. Amino acid sequence: CASSPGTGSYGYTF.

The chain carries TRBV3-1 (or the pseudogene TRBV3-2) and TRBJ1-1; D is unclear. CDR3 length equals 15 residues. Germline CDR1 and CDR2: LGHDT and YNNKEL (reference sequence). Trimming removed 4 bases at V and 2 bases at J, with 14 bases between. The CDR3 DNA is TGTGCCAGCAGCCCATTTTATAGAGTAAACACTGAAGCTTTCTTT. Translation gives CASSPFYRVNTEAFF.

This rearrangement joins TRBV27 to TRBJ1-2; D not resolved. Germline V gene lookup returns CDR1 MNHEY and CDR2 SMNVEV (reference sequence). V shed 0 bases and J shed 0 bases, with 14 bases lying between them. The CDR3 covers 17 residues. CDR3 coding DNA: TGTGCCAGCAGTTTATCGGCGTGGGCAGTAGCTAACTATGGCTACACCTTC. Translated, it gives CASSLSAWAVANYGYTF.

CDR3 loop: CASSLEKGVADTQYF. CDR3 DNA: TGTGCCAGCAGCTTGGAAAAGGGGGTCGCAGATACGCAGTATTTT. This sequence joins TRBV7-9 and TRBJ2-3; tentative D call: TRBD1 (6 bases). The germline CDR1 and CDR2 sequences are SEHNR and FQNEAQ (reference sequence). This CDR3 is built from 15 residues. The V and J ends lost 3 bases and 4 bases respectively, with 14 bases between them.

This clone was counted only a few times. The CDR3 reads CASRFLGGANSPNEKLFF. CDR3 sequence (DNA): TGTGCCAGCAGATTCCTCGGGGGCGCGAATTCCCCTAATGAAAAACTGTTTTTT. The genes are TRBV2 and TRBJ1-4; possible D gene TRBD1, 6 bases. There are 18 residues in the CDR3. The germline V gene encodes CDR1 SNHLY and CDR2 FYNNEI. Trimming took off 6 bases at V and 3 bases at J, with 23 bases between the two ends.